These 11 T cell receptor beta chains originate from one sample sequenced in a study of blood T cell repertoires in COVID-19. The data were produced by immunoSEQ multiplex PCR, yet TCRdb's version contains in-frame clones alone and is incomplete. This sample has under 200,000 clones, with about 90% found just once. The material sequenced was peripheral blood. The source of these receptors is a woman in her fifties or sixties with COVID-19, enrolled during active disease.

The V gene is TRBV7-2, the J gene TRBJ1-2; D is possibly TRBD1 (6 bases). The CDR3 sequence is 15 residues long. Trimming took off 6 bases at V and 4 bases at J, with 18 bases between the two ends. Germline CDR1 reads SGHTA; CDR2 reads FQGNSA. CDR3 sequence: CASSSLLGGGYGYTF. Here the CDR3 DNA reads TGTGCCAGCAGTTCTTTGCTAGGGGGTGGCTATGGCTACACCTTC.

This rearrangement joins TRBV10-3 to TRBJ1-1, with unresolved D. CDR3 length equals 14 residues. Trimming left V 8 bases short and J 5 bases short, with 18 bases between. Germline lookup yields CDR1 ENHRY and CDR2 SYGVKD. Here the CDR3 DNA reads TGTGCCATCGGCAAGAGGGTGGAGGGTACTGAAGCTTTCTTT. Its protein product is CAIGKRVEGTEAFF.

The V and J genes are TRBV7-8 and TRBJ2-7, with TRBD1 matching 7 bases. The V segment lost 5 bases and the J segment 5 bases; nucleotides outside the gene matches: 9. The CDR3 consists of 14 residues. Germline V CDR1 and CDR2: SGHVS, FQNEAQ. Here the CDR3 DNA reads TGTGCCAGCAGCCTGAAATATGGGACAGACGAGCAGTACTTC. Translating it yields CASSLKYGTDEQYF.

The chain joins TRBV11-3 to TRBJ2-7; unclear D gene. The CDR3 loop spans 14 amino acids. CDR1 and CDR2 (germline): SGHNT, YENEEA. V gave up 0 bases and J gave up 5 bases, with 11 bases separating them. Here the CDR3 reads CASSLEIGSHEQYF. In nucleotides, the CDR3 is TGTGCCAGCAGCTTAGAAATCGGGTCCCACGAGCAGTACTTC.

This chain connects TRBV30 to TRBJ1-6; a weak D match, TRBD1 (6 bases). The CDR3 runs 13 residues. Trimming took 3 bases from V and 9 from J, leaving 12 bases between them. Germline values: CDR1 GTSNPN, CDR2 SVGIG (reference sequence). The CDR3 reads CAWRRGQLSPLHF. The CDR3 region has the DNA TGTGCCTGGAGGAGAGGACAGCTTTCACCCCTCCACTTT.

V is TRBV18 and J is TRBJ1-1, with 9 bases matching TRBD1. The CDR3 spans 14 residues. The junction had 3 bases not matched to a gene; V was cut back by 3 bases and J by 4 bases. Germline V CDR1 and CDR2: KGHSH, LQKENI. The CDR3 here is CASSPATGGTEAFF. CDR3 DNA sequence: TGTGCCAGCTCACCGGCGACAGGGGGCACTGAAGCTTTCTTT.

The chain employs TRBV6-5 and TRBJ1-4; D unresolved. The CDR3 consists of 15 residues. The ends were cut back, 0 bases at V and 3 bases at J, with 8 bases in the middle. Germline lookup yields CDR1 MNHEY and CDR2 SVGAGI. The CDR3 loop is CASSYSGQPNEKLFF. The CDR3 nucleotides are TGTGCCAGCAGTTACTCGGGCCAGCCTAATGAAAAACTGTTTTTT.

The chain uses TRBV19 and TRBJ1-5, with TRBD1 identical over 7 bases. V lost 4 bases to trimming and J lost 2 bases; unmatched junction nucleotides: 5. Germline CDR1 reads LNHDA; CDR2 reads SQIVND (reference sequence). CDR3 length: 15 residues. The CDR3: CASSTLDRGNQPQHF. As DNA, the CDR3 is TGTGCCAGTAGTACCCTAGACAGGGGCAATCAGCCCCAGCATTTT.

This chain links TRBV5-4 with TRBJ1-1, with D uncertain. V lost 4 bases, J lost 5 bases, and 18 bases lay in between. CDR3 length: 15 amino acids. Germline lookup yields CDR1 SGHNT and CDR2 YYREEE (reference sequence). Written as DNA, the CDR3 is TGTGCCAGCAGCGCCCCGGCTGGAAGGAGGACTGAAGCTTTCTTT. This sequence encodes CASSAPAGRRTEAFF.

The chain links TRBV6-5 to TRBJ1-3, with TRBD1 matching 7 bases. The germline gives CDR1 MNHEY, CDR2 SVGAGI. The CDR3 loop spans 15 amino acids. V lost 6 bases, J lost 4 bases, and 9 bases stayed unmatched. The CDR3 DNA reads TGTGCCAGCAGGACTGCACAGGGGTGGGGAAACACCATATATTTT. Translated, it gives CASRTAQGWGNTIYF.

This rearrangement joins TRBV7-2 to TRBJ2-3; D possibly corresponds to TRBD2 (6 bases). The CDR3 spans 15 residues. The V and J ends lost 3 bases and 2 bases respectively, with 12 bases between them. Germline CDR1 and CDR2: SGHTA and FQGNSA. DNA for the CDR3: TGTGCCAGCAGCTTCAAGGGAGGTTACACAGATACGCAGTATTTT. Its translation: CASSFKGGYTDTQYF.